This T cell receptor (beta chain) was profiled in a study of human T cells and chemical hapten exposure. This clonotype appeared a few times. The antigen is unknown. Study results and limitations: The formation of large CDR3 similarity clusters by expanded TCRs significantly exceeded that of controls.

Time point meaning: patch test 1, 2 weeks after DPC sensitization. Treatment denoted: therapeutic diphenylcyclopropenone sensitization with weekly scalp DPC. Suited to DPC and affected by alopecia, the donors ranged from 18 to 70 years old. In the authors' workflow: Samples held a median of roughly 100,000 TCRs, range 23,224–690,600. TCRdb reanalysed the RACE reads using MiXCR and keeps one entry per CDR3 protein. Clone size and V and J calls follow TCRdb, not the original study. Here the sample spans approximately 110,000 distinct CDR3 sequences, around 10% being singletons. The input for sequencing was whole blood, taken in connection with sensitization to the hapten diphenylcyclopropenone (DPC). The sequence came from a woman aged 35 to 49 with alopecia areata. Some clones in this sample may be carry-over from other donors' samples.

CDR3 DNA: TGTGCCACCAGTAACATGGTGAATGAGCAGTTCTTC. Encoded protein: CATSNMVNEQFF. This chain uses TRBV15 with TRBJ2-1, with unresolved D. The germline V gene encodes CDR1 LNHNV and CDR2 YYDKDF (reference sequence). There are 12 residues in the CDR3. Trimming removed 6 bases at V and 7 bases at J, with 10 bases between.